These T cell receptor beta chains were read from a single sample in a study of immune characterization of retroperitoneal liposarcoma. TCRdb re-derived calls from the PCR reads in MiXCR, one entry per CDR3 protein. This table holds more than 9,000 distinct CDR3 sequences, around 35% found once. Sequencing used tumor tissue. The receptors were sampled from a female donor with retroperitoneal liposarcoma. Both conserved end residues are part of each CDR3. The D gene is left open where the match is weak. Part of the rows lack a size; the others show once, few, many or a class for expanded clones.

D	length	J	V	size	CDR3	DNA
-	14	TRBJ2-5	TRBV6-1	few	CASRESWQGKTQYF	TGTGCCAGCAGGGAAAGTTGGCAGGGGAAGACCCAGTACTTC
TRBD2	11	TRBJ2-7	TRBV6-1	large	CASGLALEQYF	TGTGCCAGCGGACTAGCCCTCGAGCAGTACTTC
TRBD2	15	TRBJ2-1	TRBV7-7	few	CASSPLAGVDNEQFF	TGTGCTAGCAGCCCTCTAGCGGGAGTAGACAATGAGCAGTTCTTC
TRBD1	16	TRBJ2-1	TRBV7-6	-	CASSFSIGGENDEQFF	TGTGCCAGCAGCTTCTCTATAGGGGGCGAGAACGATGAGCAGTTCTTC
-	14	TRBJ2-1	TRBV6-1	medium-sized	CASSDRGASVKQFF	TGTGCCAGCAGTGATCGGGGGGCCAGCGTTAAGCAGTTCTTC
-	15	TRBJ2-7	TRBV4-1	few	CASSLAKEAGNEQYF	TGCGCCAGCAGCTTAGCAAAGGAGGCTGGCAACGAGCAGTACTTC
TRBD2	15	TRBJ2-5	TRBV6-1	-	CASGTGAGGTYEQLF	TGTGCCAGCGGGACCGGGGCGGGGGGGACCTACGAGCAGTTATTC
-	15	TRBJ2-3	TRBV6-1	-	CASSEATGRWDTQYF	TGTGCCAGCAGTGAAGCTACAGGGAGATGGGATACGCAGTATTTT
-	16	TRBJ2-3	TRBV6-6	-	CASSYSTREPTDTQYF	TGTGCCAGCAGTTACTCTACTCGGGAACCCACAGATACGCAGTATTTT
TRBD2	16	TRBJ2-1	TRBV6-6	-	CASSYSTSGSANEQFF	TGTGCCAGCAGTTACTCGACTAGCGGGAGCGCTAATGAGCAGTTCTTC
-	15	TRBJ2-1	TRBV11-3	-	CASRAEGASYNEQFF	TGTGCCAGCAGGGCCGAGGGTGCCTCCTACAATGAGCAGTTCTTC
TRBD2	15	TRBJ2-3	TRBV7-9	medium-sized	CASSTGLAGPDTQYF	TGTGCCAGCAGCACCGGACTAGCGGGACCAGATACGCAGTATTTT
TRBD2	15	TRBJ2-1	TRBV6-1	-	CASIRLAGLPGEQFF	TGTGCCAGCATTCGACTAGCGGGACTCCCGGGCGAGCAGTTCTTC
TRBD1	15	TRBJ2-7	TRBV6-8	-	CASSDGTGRGWEQYF	TGTGCCAGCAGTGACGGGACAGGTAGAGGATGGGAGCAGTACTTC
TRBD2	17	TRBJ2-1	TRBV12-3/TRBV12-4	-	CASSLWGASGRKETQFF	TGTGCCAGCAGTTTGTGGGGGGCTAGCGGGAGAAAAGAGACCCAGTTCTTC
TRBD2	15	TRBJ2-1	TRBV11-3	-	CASSSTSGRYNEQFF	TGTGCCAGCAGTTCGACTAGCGGGCGTTACAATGAGCAGTTCTTC
-	16	TRBJ2-1	TRBV6-1	-	CASSEFERYSYNEQFF	TGTGCCAGCAGTGAATTTGAGCGGTACTCCTACAATGAGCAGTTCTTC
-	13	TRBJ2-1	TRBV7-2	-	CASRPGLAGEEYF	TGTGCCAGCAGACCTGGACTGGCCGGTGAAGAGTACTTC
-	14	TRBJ1-1	TRBV12-3/TRBV12-4	-	CASSFLGQNTEAFF	TGTGCCAGCAGTTTCCTGGGCCAGAACACTGAAGCTTTCTTT
-	15	TRBJ2-1	TRBV6-1	medium-sized	CASSQATYRLNEQFF	TGTGCCAGCAGTCAGGCTACATACCGGCTTAATGAGCAGTTCTTC
-	15	TRBJ2-7	TRBV25-1	few	CASGSTTGPLYEQYF	TGTGCCAGCGGCTCGACAACGGGGCCACTCTACGAGCAGTACTTC
TRBD2	15	TRBJ2-5	TRBV7-2	-	CASSLYASGSLAQYF	TGTGCCAGCAGCTTATATGCTAGCGGGAGTCTCGCCCAGTACTTC
-	17	TRBJ2-7	TRBV7-2	-	CASSLGVQGILPYEQYF	TGTGCCAGCAGCTTAGGTGTACAGGGTATCCTCCCCTACGAGCAGTACTTC
-	14	TRBJ2-1	TRBV27	-	CASSLFLDYNEQFF	TGTGCCAGCAGTTTATTCCTGGACTACAATGAGCAGTTCTTC
TRBD2	17	TRBJ2-1	TRBV4-1	once	CASSQPGLAGDDNEQFF	TGCGCCAGCAGCCAACCGGGACTAGCGGGAGACGACAATGAGCAGTTCTTC
TRBD2	19	TRBJ2-6	TRBV6-6	once	CASRSPLLSGASGANVLTF	TGTGCCAGCAGATCTCCTCTTCTTAGCGGGGCCTCTGGGGCCAACGTCCTGACTTTC
-	11	TRBJ2-1	TRBV6-1	-	CASSEQETQFF	TGTGCCAGCAGTGAACAAGAGACCCAGTTCTTC
TRBD1	15	TRBJ2-1	TRBV27	-	CASSSPNKGASEQFF	TGTGCCAGCAGTTCACCTAATAAGGGGGCGAGTGAGCAGTTCTTC
-	15	TRBJ1-5	TRBV6-1	few	CASSENRSLYQPQHF	TGTGCCAGCAGTGAAAATAGGAGCTTATATCAGCCCCAGCATTTT
TRBD1	15	TRBJ2-7	TRBV24-1	-	CATSDGQGVWYEQYF	TGTGCCACCAGTGATGGGCAGGGGGTCTGGTACGAGCAGTACTTC
-	15	TRBJ2-2	TRBV27	-	CATYGTAPLTGELFF	TGTGCCACCTACGGGACGGCCCCTCTCACCGGGGAGCTGTTTTTT
-	14	TRBJ2-4	TRBV6-1	few	CASSLQGSKNIQYF	TGTGCCAGCAGTTTACAGGGTTCCAAAAACATTCAGTACTTC
-	13	TRBJ1-2	TRBV6-1	-	CASRWSRNYGYTF	TGTGCCAGCAGATGGAGCCGAAACTATGGCTACACCTTC
TRBD2	16	TRBJ2-1	TRBV11-3	few	CASSLGTSGVYNEQFF	TGTGCCAGCAGCTTAGGTACTAGCGGGGTTTACAATGAGCAGTTCTTC
TRBD2	16	TRBJ2-5	TRBV6-1	few	CASSDSAGSGSNEQYF	TGTGCCAGCAGTGACTCGGCGGGTAGCGGGAGCAATGAGCAGTACTTC
TRBD1	20	TRBJ2-6	TRBV6-6	-	CASSYRQGATSHSGANVLTF	TGTGCCAGCAGTTACCGACAGGGAGCCACGTCCCACTCTGGGGCCAACGTCCTGACTTTC
TRBD1	15	TRBJ2-7	TRBV18	-	CASSPGTGRAYEQYF	TGTGCCAGCTCACCCGGGACAGGGAGAGCCTACGAGCAGTACTTC
-	14	TRBJ2-3	TRBV6-6	-	CASSPPRATDTQYF	TGTGCCAGCAGTCCCCCCCGGGCCACAGATACGCAGTATTTT
TRBD2	17	TRBJ2-1	TRBV6-6	-	CASSYSATSGVYNEQFF	TGTGCCAGCAGTTACTCCGCGACTAGCGGGGTATACAATGAGCAGTTCTTC
TRBD1	16	TRBJ2-7	TRBV7-6	-	CASSLVSGQGPYEQYF	TGTGCCAGCAGCTTAGTTTCCGGACAGGGTCCCTACGAGCAGTACTTC
TRBD2	16	TRBJ2-1	TRBV6-6	few	CASSSGLAGGWNEQFF	TGTGCCAGCAGTTCGGGACTAGCGGGAGGATGGAATGAGCAGTTCTTC
TRBD2	15	TRBJ2-1	TRBV6-1	-	CASRLTSGFTYEQFF	TGTGCCAGCAGACTGACTAGCGGGTTCACCTACGAGCAGTTCTTC
TRBD2	16	TRBJ2-5	TRBV6-6	medium-sized	CASSYSGLAGGGEQYF	TGTGCCAGCAGTTACAGTGGTCTAGCGGGAGGGGGGGAGCAGTACTTC
-	13	TRBJ2-1	TRBV6-1	large	CASSEGQLNEQFF	TGTGCCAGCAGTGAAGGACAGTTAAATGAGCAGTTCTTC
-	14	TRBJ2-3	TRBV6-1	-	CASTWGPLTDTQYF	TGTGCCAGTACTTGGGGGCCCCTCACAGATACGCAGTATTTT
TRBD2	15	TRBJ2-3	TRBV6-1	few	CASSEVAGRTDTQYF	TGTGCCAGCAGTGAAGTAGCGGGTCGCACAGATACGCAGTATTTT
-	16	TRBJ2-5	TRBV12-3/TRBV12-4	-	CASSKQTGAGAYEQYF	TGTGCCAGCAGCAAACAGACCGGGGCCGGGGCCTATGAGCAGTACTTC
-	14	TRBJ2-3	TRBV6-1	-	CASSDSGGTDTQYF	TGTGCCAGCAGTGACAGCGGAGGCACAGATACGCAGTATTTT
TRBD1	15	TRBJ2-3	TRBV6-1	many	CASTRQGAGTDTQYF	TGTGCCAGCACTAGACAGGGGGCTGGGACAGATACGCAGTATTTT
-	14	TRBJ2-1	TRBV12-3/TRBV12-4	many	CASIGGPNQETQFF	TGTGCCAGCATAGGGGGACCAAACCAAGAGACCCAGTTCTTC
-	13	TRBJ2-1	TRBV7-6	-	CASSWGQRDEQFF	TGTGCCAGCAGCTGGGGCCAGCGGGATGAGCAGTTCTTC